This TCR beta chain emerged from a study of CD4 T cells in relation to SARS-CoV-2 and coronaviruses. Whole-study context: After roughly eleven days of antigen culture, PBMC TCR beta CDR3s were sequenced. Of the patients, 7 or 8 were male, a few female, two Hispanic. Regarding the study as a whole: Samples before the pandemic and after infection were not matched within any donor.

Some clones are missing from TCRdb's copy, which holds only in-frame ones; the method was immunoSEQ multiplex PCR. Of over 40,000 clones detected, approximately 87% appear once; the ten largest clones hold roughly 1.2%. The CDR3 runs 14 residues. For nine to ten days, around 91,000 sorted CD4+ cells grew with T cell-depleted PBMCs and CEF. About this clone: Its matching antigen is unknown.

The sample consisted of naive CD4+ T cells from PBMCs, cultured in vitro. Regarding subset: naive CD4+ T cells isolated by negative enrichment. This chain connects TRBV21-1 to TRBJ2-1. TRBV21-1 is listed as a pseudogene. The clonotype originates from an adult with COVID-19. The DNA for the CDR3 is TGTGCCAGCAGCCCCTTGGCCTACTACAATGAGCAGTTCTTC. Translation: CASSPLAYYNEQFF.